The clone carrying this T cell receptor (beta chain) was counted between two and nine times. The entry originates in a study of T cells in Graves' hyperthyroidism and ophthalmopathy. The CDR3 has 15 residues. Germline CDR1 reads PRHDT; CDR2 reads FYEKMQ (reference sequence). After removal of 8 bases from V and 6 bases from J, the junction contained 12 bases not matched to a gene. The source material, RNA transcripts, was used to amplify TCR beta CDR3 regions. The primer set for the first-round RT-PCR of the TCR CDR3 was HTBI. TCRdb re-analysed the multiplex PCR reads in MiXCR, keeping a single row per CDR3 protein. The sample has a few hundred thousand distinct CDR3 sequences; around 15% are singletons.

The V and J genes are TRBV13 and TRBJ2-1; TRBD1 matches 8 bases. The specimen was blood. This TCR derives from a young woman with Graves' hyperthyroidism. CDR3 in amino acids: CASASAGTGRNEQFF. DNA of the CDR3: TGTGCCAGCGCGAGCGCCGGGACAGGTCGCAATGAGCAGTTCTTC. Filled out from reference TRBV13 and TRBJ2-1, the complete variable domain reads AAGVIQSPRHLIKEKRETATLKCYPIPRHDTVYWYQQGPGQDPQFLISFYEKMQSDKGSIPDRFSAQQFSDYHSELNMSSLELGDSALYFCASASAGTGRNEQFFGPGTRLTVL.